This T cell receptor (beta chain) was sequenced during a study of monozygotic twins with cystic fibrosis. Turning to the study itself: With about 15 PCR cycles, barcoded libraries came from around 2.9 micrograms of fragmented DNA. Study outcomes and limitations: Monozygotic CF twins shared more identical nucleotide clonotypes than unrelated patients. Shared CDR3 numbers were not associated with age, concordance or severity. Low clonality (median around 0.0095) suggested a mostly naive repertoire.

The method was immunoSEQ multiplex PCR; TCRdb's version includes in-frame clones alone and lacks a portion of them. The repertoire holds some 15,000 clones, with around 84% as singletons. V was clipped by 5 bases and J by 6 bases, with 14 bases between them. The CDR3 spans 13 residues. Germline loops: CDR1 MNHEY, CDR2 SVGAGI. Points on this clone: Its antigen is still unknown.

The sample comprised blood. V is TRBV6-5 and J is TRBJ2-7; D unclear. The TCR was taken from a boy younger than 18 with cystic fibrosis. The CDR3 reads CASSSWVAAEQYF. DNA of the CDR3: TGTGCCAGCAGTAGTTGGGTGGCTGCCGAGCAGTACTTC.